A selection of T cell receptor beta chains follows, all from one sample in a study of radiation and T cells in renal cell carcinoma. Sequencing was performed with immunoSEQ multiplex PCR; in TCRdb, only in-frame clones are kept and a portion is missing. The profile shows roughly 130,000 clones, 88% of them singletons. This specimen was blood, taken from a patient whose treatment included radiotherapy and nephrectomy. The source of these receptors is a woman aged 70-85 years with renal cell carcinoma. CDR3s include the opening cysteine and the closing phenylalanine or tryptophan. Each record gives: D gene, V gene, clone size, J gene, CDR3 protein, CDR3 DNA. D genes are given only for firm matches. Only part of the rows carry a size: once, few, many, or a class if the clone is expanded.

d_gene: NA; v_gene: TRBV7-9; abundance: NA; j_gene: TRBJ2-3; CDR3aa: CASSFGEADTQYF; CDR3nt: TGTGCCAGCAGCTTTGGGGAGGCAGATACGCAGTATTTT
d_gene: TRBD1; v_gene: TRBV5-8; abundance: NA; j_gene: TRBJ1-5; CDR3aa: CASSLETGGVLPQHF; CDR3nt: TGTGCCAGCAGCTTGGAAACAGGGGGTGTTCTCCCCCAGCATTTT
d_gene: TRBD2; v_gene: TRBV7-9; abundance: NA; j_gene: TRBJ2-7; CDR3aa: CASSFGLAAGEQYF; CDR3nt: TGTGCCAGCAGCTTTGGACTAGCGGCGGGGGAGCAGTACTTC
d_gene: NA; v_gene: TRBV29-1; abundance: NA; j_gene: TRBJ2-5; CDR3aa: CSARQETQYF; CDR3nt: TGCAGCGCTCGCCAAGAGACCCAGTACTTC
d_gene: NA; v_gene: TRBV5-1; abundance: NA; j_gene: TRBJ2-1; CDR3aa: CASSPETGAVNEQFF; CDR3nt: TGCGCCAGCAGCCCGGAGACTGGAGCTGTAAATGAGCAGTTCTTC
d_gene: NA; v_gene: TRBV6-5; abundance: NA; j_gene: TRBJ2-7; CDR3aa: CASTGFGDEQYF; CDR3nt: TGTGCCAGCACAGGGTTCGGCGACGAGCAGTACTTC
d_gene: NA; v_gene: TRBV6-6; abundance: NA; j_gene: TRBJ1-2; CDR3aa: CASSYTARPNYGYTF; CDR3nt: TGTGCCAGCAGTTACACCGCAAGACCTAACTATGGCTACACCTTC
d_gene: NA; v_gene: TRBV7-2; abundance: NA; j_gene: TRBJ2-1; CDR3aa: CASSLKAVSSYNEQFF; CDR3nt: TGTGCCAGCAGCCTAAAGGCTGTTAGCTCCTACAATGAGCAGTTCTTC
d_gene: NA; v_gene: TRBV28; abundance: NA; j_gene: TRBJ1-6; CDR3aa: CASGDRTPRAPLHF; CDR3nt: TGTGCCAGCGGTGACAGGACCCCAAGAGCACCCCTCCACTTT
d_gene: NA; v_gene: TRBV6-6; abundance: NA; j_gene: TRBJ1-2; CDR3aa: CASRDDYYGYTF; CDR3nt: TGTGCCAGCAGGGATGACTACTATGGCTACACCTTC
d_gene: TRBD1; v_gene: TRBV28; abundance: NA; j_gene: TRBJ2-7; CDR3aa: CASSLTSGTGGYEQYF; CDR3nt: TGTGCCAGCAGTCTTACCTCCGGGACAGGGGGCTACGAGCAGTACTTC
d_gene: NA; v_gene: TRBV11-2; abundance: NA; j_gene: TRBJ2-1; CDR3aa: CASSRGIQNYNEQFF; CDR3nt: TGTGCCAGCAGCCGCGGGATCCAGAACTACAATGAGCAGTTCTTC
d_gene: TRBD2; v_gene: TRBV11-3; abundance: once; j_gene: TRBJ2-5; CDR3aa: CASSLVSGGGTQYF; CDR3nt: TGTGCCAGCAGCTTAGTGAGCGGGGGGGGAACCCAGTACTTC
d_gene: NA; v_gene: TRBV5-1; abundance: NA; j_gene: TRBJ1-4; CDR3aa: CASSFTGLNEKLFF; CDR3nt: TGCGCCAGCAGTTTCACAGGGCTAAATGAAAAACTGTTTTTT
d_gene: TRBD1; v_gene: TRBV16; abundance: NA; j_gene: TRBJ1-2; CDR3aa: CASSQRTGNYGYTF; CDR3nt: TGTGCCAGCAGCCAACGGACAGGAAACTATGGCTACACCTTC
d_gene: NA; v_gene: TRBV5-1; abundance: once; j_gene: TRBJ2-5; CDR3aa: CASSLGTRAQETQYF; CDR3nt: TGCGCCAGCAGCTTGGGTACTAGAGCCCAAGAGACCCAGTACTTC
d_gene: NA; v_gene: TRBV29-1; abundance: few; j_gene: TRBJ1-5; CDR3aa: CSVAGRNNQPQHF; CDR3nt: TGCAGCGTCGCGGGCAGGAACAATCAGCCCCAGCATTTT
d_gene: NA; v_gene: TRBV4-2; abundance: NA; j_gene: TRBJ1-2; CDR3aa: CASSQDTGMENGYTF; CDR3nt: TGTGCCAGCAGCCAAGATACAGGGATGGAAAATGGCTACACCTTC
d_gene: TRBD2; v_gene: TRBV4-2; abundance: NA; j_gene: TRBJ2-2; CDR3aa: CASRSPLAGNTGELFF; CDR3nt: TGTGCCAGCAGGTCCCCGCTAGCGGGGAACACCGGGGAGCTGTTTTTT
d_gene: NA; v_gene: TRBV14; abundance: few; j_gene: TRBJ1-1; CDR3aa: CASSQAGQNTEAFF; CDR3nt: TGTGCCAGCAGCCAAGCGGGACAGAACACTGAAGCTTTCTTT
d_gene: NA; v_gene: TRBV5-1; abundance: NA; j_gene: TRBJ2-7; CDR3aa: CASSFWDESYEQYF; CDR3nt: TGCGCCAGCAGCTTCTGGGACGAGTCCTACGAGCAGTACTTC
d_gene: NA; v_gene: TRBV6-5; abundance: NA; j_gene: TRBJ2-3; CDR3aa: CASQGVRVGDTQYF; CDR3nt: TGTGCCAGCCAAGGGGTCAGGGTAGGGGATACGCAGTATTTT
d_gene: NA; v_gene: TRBV29-1; abundance: NA; j_gene: TRBJ2-5; CDR3aa: CSVVGGQGGETQYF; CDR3nt: TGCAGCGTTGTTGGAGGGCAGGGCGGAGAGACCCAGTACTTC
d_gene: NA; v_gene: TRBV4-3; abundance: NA; j_gene: TRBJ1-2; CDR3aa: CASSLEGNGYTF; CDR3nt: TGCGCCAGCAGCTTGGAGGGTAACGGCTACACCTTC
d_gene: TRBD2; v_gene: TRBV9; abundance: NA; j_gene: TRBJ2-7; CDR3aa: CASSVSSGGYEQYF; CDR3nt: TGTGCCAGCAGCGTTAGTAGCGGGGGCTACGAGCAGTACTTC
d_gene: NA; v_gene: TRBV4-3; abundance: NA; j_gene: TRBJ2-2; CDR3aa: CASSQGGASTGELFF; CDR3nt: TGCGCCAGCAGCCAAGGGGGGGCGAGCACCGGGGAGCTGTTTTTT
d_gene: NA; v_gene: TRBV7-8; abundance: NA; j_gene: TRBJ2-1; CDR3aa: CASSKGPKTRNEQFF; CDR3nt: TGTGCCAGCAGCAAGGGACCTAAAACCCGCAATGAGCAGTTCTTC
d_gene: NA; v_gene: TRBV6-6; abundance: NA; j_gene: TRBJ2-3; CDR3aa: CASSYGNSGTDTQYF; CDR3nt: TGTGCCAGCAGTTACGGGAATTCCGGCACAGATACGCAGTATTTT
d_gene: NA; v_gene: TRBV6-5; abundance: NA; j_gene: TRBJ2-2; CDR3aa: CASSIGILNTGELFF; CDR3nt: TGTGCCAGCAGCATAGGGATTCTGAACACCGGGGAGCTGTTTTTT